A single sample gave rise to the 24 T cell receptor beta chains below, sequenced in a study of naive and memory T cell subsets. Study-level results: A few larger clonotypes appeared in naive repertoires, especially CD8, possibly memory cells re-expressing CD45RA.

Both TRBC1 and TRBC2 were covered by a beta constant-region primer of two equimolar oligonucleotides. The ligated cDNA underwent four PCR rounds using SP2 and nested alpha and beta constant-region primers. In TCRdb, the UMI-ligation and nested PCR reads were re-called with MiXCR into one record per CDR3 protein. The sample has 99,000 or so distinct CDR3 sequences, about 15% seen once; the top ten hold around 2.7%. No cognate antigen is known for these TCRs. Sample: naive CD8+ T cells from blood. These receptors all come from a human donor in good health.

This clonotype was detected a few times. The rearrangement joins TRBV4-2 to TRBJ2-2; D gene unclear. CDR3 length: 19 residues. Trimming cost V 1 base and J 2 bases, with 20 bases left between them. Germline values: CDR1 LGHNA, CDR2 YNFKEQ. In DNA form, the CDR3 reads TGTGCCAGCAGCCAAGTAGCACCGTCGGATGCCCCAAACACCGGGGAGCTGTTTTTT. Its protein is CASSQVAPSDAPNTGELFF.

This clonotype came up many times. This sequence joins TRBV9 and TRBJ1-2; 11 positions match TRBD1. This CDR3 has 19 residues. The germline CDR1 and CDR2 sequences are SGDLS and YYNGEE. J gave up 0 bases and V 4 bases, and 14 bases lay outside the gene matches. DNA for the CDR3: TGTGCCAGCAGCCTCCAAGGGACAGGGGGTTTTGCGGCTAACTATGGCTACACCTTC. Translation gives CASSLQGTGGFAANYGYTF.

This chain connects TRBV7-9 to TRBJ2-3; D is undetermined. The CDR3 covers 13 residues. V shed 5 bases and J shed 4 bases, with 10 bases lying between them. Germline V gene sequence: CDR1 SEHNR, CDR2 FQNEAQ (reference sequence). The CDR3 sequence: CASSLSPPDTQYF. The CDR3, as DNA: TGTGCCAGCAGCCTCAGCCCGCCAGATACGCAGTATTTT.

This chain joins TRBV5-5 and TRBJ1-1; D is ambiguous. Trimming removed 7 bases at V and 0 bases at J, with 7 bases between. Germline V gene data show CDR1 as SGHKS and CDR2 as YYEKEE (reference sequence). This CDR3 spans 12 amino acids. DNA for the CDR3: TGTGCCAGCGGCAAGATGAACACTGAAGCTTTCTTT. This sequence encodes CASGKMNTEAFF.

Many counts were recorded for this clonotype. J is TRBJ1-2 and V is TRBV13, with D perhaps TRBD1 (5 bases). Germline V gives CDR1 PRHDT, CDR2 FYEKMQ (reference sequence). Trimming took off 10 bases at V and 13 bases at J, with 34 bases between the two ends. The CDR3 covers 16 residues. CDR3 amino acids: CAKHGSGRDGPFCRTF. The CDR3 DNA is TGTGCCAAGCACGGGTCGGGGCGGGACGGACCGTTTTGTCGCACCTTC.

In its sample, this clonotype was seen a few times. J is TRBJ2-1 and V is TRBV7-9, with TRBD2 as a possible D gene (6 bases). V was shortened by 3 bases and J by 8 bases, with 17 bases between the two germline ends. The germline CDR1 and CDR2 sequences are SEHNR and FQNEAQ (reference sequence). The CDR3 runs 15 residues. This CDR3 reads CASSFGLASSDEQFF. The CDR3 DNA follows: TGTGCCAGCAGCTTTGGGCTAGCGAGTTCAGATGAGCAGTTCTTC. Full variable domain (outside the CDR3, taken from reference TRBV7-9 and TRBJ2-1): DTGVSQNPRHKITKRGQNVTFRCDPISEHNRLYWYRQTLGQGPEFLTYFQNEAQLEKSRLLSDRFSAERPKGSFSTLEIQRTEQGDSAMYLCASSFGLASSDEQFFGPGTRLTVL.

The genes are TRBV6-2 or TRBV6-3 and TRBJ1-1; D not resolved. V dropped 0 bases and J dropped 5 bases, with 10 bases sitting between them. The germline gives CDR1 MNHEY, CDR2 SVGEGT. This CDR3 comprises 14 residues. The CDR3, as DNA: TGTGCCAGCAGTTACTCGATTCTAATTACTGAAGCTTTCTTT. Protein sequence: CASSYSILITEAFF.

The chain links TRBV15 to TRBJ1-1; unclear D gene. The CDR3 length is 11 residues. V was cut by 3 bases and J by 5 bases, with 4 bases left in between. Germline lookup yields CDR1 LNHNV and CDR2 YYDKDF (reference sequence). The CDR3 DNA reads TGTGCCACCAGCAGCGGTACTGAAGCTTTCTTT. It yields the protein CATSSGTEAFF.

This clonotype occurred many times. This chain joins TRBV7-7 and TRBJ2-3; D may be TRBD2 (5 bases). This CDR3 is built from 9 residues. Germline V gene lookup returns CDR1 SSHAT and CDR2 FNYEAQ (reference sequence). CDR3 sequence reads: CWERTPQYF. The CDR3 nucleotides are TGTTGGGAGCGAACGCCGCAGTATTTT.

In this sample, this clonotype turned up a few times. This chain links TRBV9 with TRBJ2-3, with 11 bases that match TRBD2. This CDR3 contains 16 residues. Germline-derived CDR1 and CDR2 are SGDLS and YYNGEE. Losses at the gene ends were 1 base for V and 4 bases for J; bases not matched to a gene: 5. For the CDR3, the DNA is TGTGCCAGCAGCGTAACTAGCGGGAGTTTGTCAGATACGCAGTATTTT. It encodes CASSVTSGSLSDTQYF. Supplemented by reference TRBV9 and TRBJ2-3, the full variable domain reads DSGVTQTPKHLITATGQRVTLRCSPRSGDLSVYWYQQSLDQGLQFLIQYYNGEERAKGNILERFSAQQFPDLHSELNLSSLELGDSALYFCASSVTSGSLSDTQYFGPGTRLTVL.

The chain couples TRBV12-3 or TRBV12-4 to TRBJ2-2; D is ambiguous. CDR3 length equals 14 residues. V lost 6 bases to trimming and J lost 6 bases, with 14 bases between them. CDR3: CASRPWDSAGELFF. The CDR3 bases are TGTGCCAGCAGGCCCTGGGATTCCGCCGGGGAGCTGTTTTTT.

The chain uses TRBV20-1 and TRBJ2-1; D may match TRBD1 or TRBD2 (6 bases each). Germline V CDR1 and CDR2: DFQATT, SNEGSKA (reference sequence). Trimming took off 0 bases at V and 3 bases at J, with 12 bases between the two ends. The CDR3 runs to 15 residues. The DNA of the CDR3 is TGCAGTGCTAGAGAGATCGAGGGGGGCTACAATGAGCAGTTCTTC. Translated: CSAREIEGGYNEQFF.

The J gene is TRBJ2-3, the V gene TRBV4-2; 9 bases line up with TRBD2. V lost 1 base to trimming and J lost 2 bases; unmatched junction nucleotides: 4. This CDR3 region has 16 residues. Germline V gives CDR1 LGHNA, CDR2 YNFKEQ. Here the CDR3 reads CASSQASGVITDTQYF. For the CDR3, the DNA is TGTGCCAGCAGCCAAGCTAGCGGGGTGATCACAGATACGCAGTATTTT.

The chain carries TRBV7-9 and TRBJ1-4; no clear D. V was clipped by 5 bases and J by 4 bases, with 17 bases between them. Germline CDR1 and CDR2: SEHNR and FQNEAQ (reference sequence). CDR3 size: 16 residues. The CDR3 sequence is CASSDGRSPINEKLFF. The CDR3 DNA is TGTGCCAGCAGCGACGGACGGAGCCCTATTAATGAAAAACTGTTTTTT.

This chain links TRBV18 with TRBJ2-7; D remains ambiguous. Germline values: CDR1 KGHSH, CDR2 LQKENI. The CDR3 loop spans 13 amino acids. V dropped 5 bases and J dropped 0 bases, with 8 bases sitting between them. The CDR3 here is CASSGSRSYEQYF. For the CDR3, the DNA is TGTGCCAGCTCAGGTAGCCGCTCCTACGAGCAGTACTTC. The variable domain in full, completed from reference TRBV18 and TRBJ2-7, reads NAGVMQNPRHLVRRRGQEARLRCSPMKGHSHVYWYRQLPEEGLKFMVYLQKENIIDESGMPKERFSAEFPKEGPSILRIQQVVRGDSAAYFCASSGSRSYEQYFGPGTRLTVT.

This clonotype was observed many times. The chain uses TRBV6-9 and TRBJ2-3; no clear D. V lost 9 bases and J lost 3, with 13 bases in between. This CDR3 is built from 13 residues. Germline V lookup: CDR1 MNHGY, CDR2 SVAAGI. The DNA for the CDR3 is TGTGCCAGTGCCGTCAGTCCAACAGATACGCAGTATTTT. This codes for CASAVSPTDTQYF.

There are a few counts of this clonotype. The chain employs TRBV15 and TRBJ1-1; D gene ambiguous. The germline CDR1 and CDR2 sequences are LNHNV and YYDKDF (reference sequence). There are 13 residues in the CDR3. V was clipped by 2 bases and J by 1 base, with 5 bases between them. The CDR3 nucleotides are TGTGCCACCAGCAGAATGGAGAACACTGAAGCTTTCTTT. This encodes CATSRMENTEAFF.

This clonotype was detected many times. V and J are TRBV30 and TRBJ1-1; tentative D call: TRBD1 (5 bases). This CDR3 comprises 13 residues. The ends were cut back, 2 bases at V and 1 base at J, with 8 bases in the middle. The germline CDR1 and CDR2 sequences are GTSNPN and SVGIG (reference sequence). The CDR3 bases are TGTGCCTGGAGTCCGACAGCGAACACTGAAGCTTTCTTT. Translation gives CAWSPTANTEAFF.

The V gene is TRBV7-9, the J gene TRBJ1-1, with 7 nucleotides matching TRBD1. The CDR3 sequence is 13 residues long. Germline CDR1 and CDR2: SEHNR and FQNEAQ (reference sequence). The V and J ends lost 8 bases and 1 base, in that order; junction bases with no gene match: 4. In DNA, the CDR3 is TGTGCCAGCGGAGGGGGCACGAACACTGAAGCTTTCTTT. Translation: CASGGGTNTEAFF.

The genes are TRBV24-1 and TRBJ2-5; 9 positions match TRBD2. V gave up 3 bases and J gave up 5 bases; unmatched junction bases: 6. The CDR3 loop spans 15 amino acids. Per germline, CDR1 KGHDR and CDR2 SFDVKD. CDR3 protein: CATSDATSGGETQYF. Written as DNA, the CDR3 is TGTGCCACCAGTGATGCGACTAGCGGAGGGGAGACCCAGTACTTC.

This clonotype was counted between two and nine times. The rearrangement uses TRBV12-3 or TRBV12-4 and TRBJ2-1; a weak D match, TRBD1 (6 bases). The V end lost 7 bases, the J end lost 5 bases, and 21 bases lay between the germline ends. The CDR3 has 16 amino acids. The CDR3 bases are TGTGCCAGCAAATCCCGGCGCGCAGGGGACCACAATGAGCAGTTCTTC. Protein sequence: CASKSRRAGDHNEQFF.

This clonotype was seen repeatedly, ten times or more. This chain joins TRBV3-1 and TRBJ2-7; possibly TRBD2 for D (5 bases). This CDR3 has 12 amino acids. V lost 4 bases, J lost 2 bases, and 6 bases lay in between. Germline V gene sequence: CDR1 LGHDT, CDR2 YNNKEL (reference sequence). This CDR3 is CASSPGTYEQYF. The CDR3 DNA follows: TGTGCCAGCAGCCCGGGGACCTACGAGCAGTACTTC.

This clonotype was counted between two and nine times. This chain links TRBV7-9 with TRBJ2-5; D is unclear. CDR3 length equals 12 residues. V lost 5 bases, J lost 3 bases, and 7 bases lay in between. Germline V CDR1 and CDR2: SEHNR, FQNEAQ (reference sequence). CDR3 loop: CASSATKETQYF. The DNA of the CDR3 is TGTGCCAGCAGCGCCACAAAAGAGACCCAGTACTTC.

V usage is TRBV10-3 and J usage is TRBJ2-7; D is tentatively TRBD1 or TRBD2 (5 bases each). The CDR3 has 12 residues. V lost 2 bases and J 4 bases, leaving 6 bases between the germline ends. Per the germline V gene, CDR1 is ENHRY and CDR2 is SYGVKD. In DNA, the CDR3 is TGTGCCATCAGTGAGGGGGGATACGAGCAGTACTTC. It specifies CAISEGGYEQYF.